Sequencing of this T cell receptor (beta chain) was carried out in a study of cytomegalovirus exposure and HLA in healthy donors. The wider study: Findings of an earlier analysis included 117 million unique TCR beta sequences from roughly 180 million T cells.

Both 60 Vbeta primers and 13 Jbeta primers went into the PCR. Libraries were prepared by immunoSEQ multiplex PCR; TCRdb keeps only in-frame clonotypes and omits some of them. The sample carries fewer than 150,000 clones, around 75% recorded once. V was pared by 4 bases and J by 3 bases, with 15 bases of the junction left unmatched. The germline V gene has CDR1 MNHEY and CDR2 SMNVEV (reference sequence). There are 17 residues in the CDR3. This clone was seen more than once but under ten times. Its antigen remains unknown. Overall study findings and caveats: A later analysis revealed that TCR association rates differed between HLA loci, peaking at DRB1 and bottoming out at HLA-C. When analyzed later, a missense DCLRE1C variant was found to be linked to TCR beta V- and J-gene trimming.

The receptor comes from a man younger than 40 in good health and CMV-seronegative. The chain recombines TRBV27 with TRBJ2-7, with 7 bases identical to TRBD1. The sample consisted of PBMCs. The chain's CDR3 is CASSYLASGTAIYEQYF. The CDR3 region has the DNA TGTGCCAGCAGTTACTTAGCTTCCGGGACAGCCATCTACGAGCAGTACTTC.